This T cell receptor beta chain was captured in a study of blood T cell dynamics during melanoma immunotherapy. This clone was counted a few times. Antigen unknown. Time point meaning: week 3, after first cycle of checkpoint inhibitor. No patient had earlier systemic cancer treatment, concurrent immunosuppressants, or another active cancer. Per the germline V gene, CDR1 is KGHSH and CDR2 is LQKENI. Trimming removed 6 bases at V and 6 bases at J, with 17 bases between. The CDR3 is 14 residues long. The method was immunoSEQ multiplex PCR; TCRdb's version includes in-frame clones alone and lacks a portion of them. The sample lists over 1,000 clones, roughly 79% occurring once. Overall study results and limits: Clones driving repertoire changes may be melanoma-specific or general immune activation.

The genes are TRBV18 and TRBJ1-1; TRBD1 might be the D (6 bases). The source is a human donor with melanoma. The specimen comprised cell-free DNA from blood, sampled from a patient treated with checkpoint blockade. The CDR3 DNA sequence: TGTGCCAGCTCCCCGAAAGGGGGGAGGGCTGAAGCTTTCTTT. Encoded protein: CASSPKGGRAEAFF. The full variable domain, completed using reference TRBV18 and TRBJ1-1, is NAGVMQNPRHLVRRRGQEARLRCSPMKGHSHVYWYRQLPEEGLKFMVYLQKENIIDESGMPKERFSAEFPKEGPSILRIQQVVRGDSAAYFCASSPKGGRAEAFFGQGTRLTVV.